The subject of this entry is one T cell receptor (beta chain). V was clipped by 6 bases and J by 3 bases, with 20 bases between them. The germline CDR1 and CDR2 sequences are MNHNS and SASEGT. CDR3 length: 16 residues. Sample-barcoded 5' priming and a J-beta primer mix drove a second PCR of roughly 6 to 12 cycles. Via MiXCR, TCRdb re-called the 5' RACE reads, giving one row per CDR3 protein. Of roughly 560,000 distinct CDR3 sequences listed, under 30% are singletons. This sample is drawn from a study of blood T cells in healthy people across ages. The data were also submitted as part of a second study, on T cells of mothers and their children. That report adds: With unrelated pairs as the comparison, related mother-child pairs had a slightly higher overlap that was not significant.

The chain links TRBV6-1 to TRBJ2-5; possibly TRBD1 for D (8 bases). The sequencing sample was made of blood. The clonotype was recovered from a boy aged 10-17 years in good health. CDR3 residues: CASRRTGTGLEETQYF. In DNA, the CDR3 is TGTGCCAGCAGACGCACGGGGACAGGACTAGAAGAGACCCAGTACTTC.